These 4 T cell receptor beta chains share one sample of origin, sequenced in a study of blood T cell repertoires in COVID-19 (TCRdb year 2020). Libraries came from the immunoSEQ multiplex PCR assay. TCRdb mirrors the immuneACCESS table, restricted to in-frame sequences. Some clones are absent from its copies; in checked studies, under half trace to an unresolved V gene, and the reason for the others is unknown. The sample table holds approximately 96,000 clones, of which roughly 90% were seen once. Together, the top ten hold about 1.8% of the sample. What was sequenced was peripheral blood. The receptors shown here come from a man aged 55 to 70 with acute or convalescent COVID-19.

This sequence joins TRBV6-4 and TRBJ2-3, with a weak D call TRBD2 (6 bases). CDR3 size: 14 residues. Germline values: CDR1 MRHNA, CDR2 SNTAGT. V was trimmed by 2 bases and J by 2 bases, leaving 8 bases between them. CDR3 nucleotides: TGTGCCAGCAGTGACGGCGGGGACACAGATACGCAGTATTTT. Translating gives CASSDGGDTDTQYF.

The CDR3 region has the DNA TGTGCCAGCAGGCGAACAGATACGCAGTATTTT. Translated, it gives CASRRTDTQYF. The J gene is TRBJ2-3, the V gene TRBV3-1 (or the pseudogene TRBV3-2), with D unresolved. Trimming pared 6 bases from V and 3 bases from J, leaving 4 bases between. Looked up from germline, CDR1 is LGHDT and CDR2 is YNNKEL (reference sequence). The CDR3 contains 11 residues.

The chain has TRBV19 and TRBJ2-2; tentatively, D is TRBD2 (6 bases). The V and J ends lost 5 bases and 3 bases respectively, with 10 bases between them. In germline, CDR1 is LNHDA, CDR2 SQIVND (reference sequence). The CDR3 runs to 14 residues. CDR3 bases: TGTGCCAGTAGTCAACCGGGGGACACCGGGGAGCTGTTTTTT. It is translated as CASSQPGDTGELFF.

A single count supports this clone. The chain combines TRBV9 with TRBJ2-3; no definite D call. Per the germline V gene, CDR1 is SGDLS and CDR2 is YYNGEE. The V and J ends lost 3 bases and 6 bases respectively, with 8 bases between them. This CDR3 has 12 amino acids. CDR3 in amino acids: CASSASLDTQYF. CDR3 coding DNA: TGTGCCAGCAGCGCCTCCCTCGATACGCAGTATTTT.